This T cell receptor (beta chain) is drawn from a study of T cell responses to AZD1222 COVID-19 vaccine. Study-level background: Second-dose timings of about 4 or about 12 weeks were pooled.

Measured with immunoSEQ multiplex PCR; TCRdb has only the in-frame clones, and not every one. The data show 99,000 or so clones, 82% seen once. Study results and caveats: Spike-wide vaccine-associated CD4 TCRs dominated at 160-218 and 743-854. Among AZD1222 vaccinees, only six or seven were seropositive at baseline. With two AZD1222 doses given, Spike-specific TCR breadth and depth both rose.

This clone was observed once. Its target is unknown. CDR3 length: 15 residues. After removal of 4 bases from V and 7 bases from J, the junction contained 10 bases not matched to a gene. The germline V gene has CDR1 SGDLS and CDR2 YYNGEE. This specimen consisted of peripheral blood, obtained on day 0 of AZD1222 vaccination. The sequence was obtained from an adult in good health. The genes are TRBV9 and TRBJ1-2; 10 nucleotides agree with TRBD1. The CDR3, as DNA: TGTGCCAGCAGCACCCAGGACAGGGGGAAGGGTGGCTACACCTTC. It yields the protein CASSTQDRGKGGYTF.